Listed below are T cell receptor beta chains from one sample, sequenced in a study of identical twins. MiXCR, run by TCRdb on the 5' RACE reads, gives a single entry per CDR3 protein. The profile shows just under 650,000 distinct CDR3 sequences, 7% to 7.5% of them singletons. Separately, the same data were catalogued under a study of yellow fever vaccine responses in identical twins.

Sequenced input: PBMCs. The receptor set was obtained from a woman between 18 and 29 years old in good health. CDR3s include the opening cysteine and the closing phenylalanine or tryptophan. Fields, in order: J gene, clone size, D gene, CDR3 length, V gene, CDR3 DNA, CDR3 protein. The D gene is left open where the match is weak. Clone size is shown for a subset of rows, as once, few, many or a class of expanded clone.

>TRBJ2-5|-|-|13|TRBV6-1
TGTGCCAGCATGAGTAGCGGTCAAGAGACCCAGTACTTC
CASMSSGQETQYF
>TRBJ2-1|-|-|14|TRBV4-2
TGTGCCAGCAGAAATACCGCGGGTTACAATGAGCAGTTCTTC
CASRNTAGYNEQFF
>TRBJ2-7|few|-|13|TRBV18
TGTGCCAGCTCACCACCGTACTCCTACGAGCAGTACTTC
CASSPPYSYEQYF
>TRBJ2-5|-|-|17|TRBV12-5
TGTGCTAGTGGTTTGGCTAGAAAAGAGGGGATACAAGAGACCCAGTACTTC
CASGLARKEGIQETQYF
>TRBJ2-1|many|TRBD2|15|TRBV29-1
TGCAGCGTTGCGCCCCGACTAGCGGGTCCCAATGAGCAGTTCTTC
CSVAPRLAGPNEQFF
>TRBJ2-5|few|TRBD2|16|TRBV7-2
TGTGCCAGCAGCAGGGGGGGGACTAGCGGTGATGGGACCCAGTACTTC
CASSRGGTSGDGTQYF
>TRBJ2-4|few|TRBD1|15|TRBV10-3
TGTGCCATCAGTAAAACCCGGGACAGGGTAGACATTCAGTACTTC
CAISKTRDRVDIQYF
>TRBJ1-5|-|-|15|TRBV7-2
TGTGCCAGCAGCGCTGGACAGATTAGCAATCAGCCCCAGCATTTT
CASSAGQISNQPQHF
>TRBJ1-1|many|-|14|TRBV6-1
TGTGCCAGCAGCCTCCAGGGTACCATCACTGAAGCTTTCTTT
CASSLQGTITEAFF
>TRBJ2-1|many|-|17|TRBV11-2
TGTGCCAGCAGTCTTAGCACGGGGCTAGCGTTGAGGTATGAGCAGTTCTTC
CASSLSTGLALRYEQFF
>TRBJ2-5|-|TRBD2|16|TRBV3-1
TGTGCCAGCAGCCAAGATATGGCTAGCGGCGCAGAGACCCAGTACTTC
CASSQDMASGAETQYF
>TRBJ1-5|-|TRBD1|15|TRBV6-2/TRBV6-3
TGTGCCAGCAGTTACCCCGGGACAGGGATTCAGCCCCAGCATTTT
CASSYPGTGIQPQHF
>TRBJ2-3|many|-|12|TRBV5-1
TGCGCCAGCAGCTTGGCGGGGAAGACGCAGTATTTT
CASSLAGKTQYF
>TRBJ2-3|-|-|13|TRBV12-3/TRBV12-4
TGTGCCAGCAGCAGACAGAGCACAGATACGCAGTATTTT
CASSRQSTDTQYF
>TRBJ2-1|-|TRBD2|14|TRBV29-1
TGCAGCGTAGGAGCTAGCGGGAGCTACAATGAGCAGTTCTTC
CSVGASGSYNEQFF
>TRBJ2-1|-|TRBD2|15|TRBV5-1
TGCGCCAGCAGCTTGAGGCGGGAGTCCTACAATGAGCAGTTCTTC
CASSLRRESYNEQFF
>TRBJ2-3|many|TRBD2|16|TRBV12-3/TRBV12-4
TGTGCCAGCAGTTCATCCGCTAGCGGGGCTAAAGATACGCAGTATTTT
CASSSSASGAKDTQYF
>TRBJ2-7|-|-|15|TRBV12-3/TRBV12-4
TGTGCCAGCAGTTTAGCTATAGGACTATACTACGAGCAGTACTTC
CASSLAIGLYYEQYF
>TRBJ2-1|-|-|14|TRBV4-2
TGTGCCAGCAGCCAAGACTCAGGGGAAGATGAGCAGTTCTTC
CASSQDSGEDEQFF
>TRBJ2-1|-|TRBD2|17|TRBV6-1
TGTGCCAGCAGCCGTGGGACTAGCGGGGGGGCCTACAATGAGCAGTTCTTC
CASSRGTSGGAYNEQFF
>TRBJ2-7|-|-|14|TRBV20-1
TGCAGTGCTAGTAACCGGGGGGCCTCCTACGAGCAGTACTTC
CSASNRGASYEQYF
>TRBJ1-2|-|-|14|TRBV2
TGTGCCAGCAGAGATCGGGCAGGGGCCAATGGCTACACCTTC
CASRDRAGANGYTF
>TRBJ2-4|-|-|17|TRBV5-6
TGTGCCAGCAGCTTGAATCGAGAAGGCATAGCCAAAAACATTCAGTACTTC
CASSLNREGIAKNIQYF
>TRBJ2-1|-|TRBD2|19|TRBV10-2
TGCGCCAGCAGTGGCCTGTTGCTAGCGGGGTCCGGCTCCCACAATGAGCAGTTCTTC
CASSGLLLAGSGSHNEQFF
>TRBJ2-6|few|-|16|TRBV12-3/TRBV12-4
TGTGCCAGCAGTTTTCCCGACAGGTCTGGGGCCAACGTCCTGACTTTC
CASSFPDRSGANVLTF
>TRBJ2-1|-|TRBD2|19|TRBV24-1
TGTGCCACCAGTGACTCCGGGACTAGCGGGGGTCCCTCCTACAATGAGCAGTTCTTC
CATSDSGTSGGPSYNEQFF
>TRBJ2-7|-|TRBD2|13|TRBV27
TGTGCCGCCGGGGGGGGCTCCACCTACGAGCAGTACTTC
CAAGGGSTYEQYF
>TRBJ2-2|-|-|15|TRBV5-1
TGCGCCAGCAGCTTGAGAGGGGACCGACCCGAGGAGCTGTTTTTT
CASSLRGDRPEELFF
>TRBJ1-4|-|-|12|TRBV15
TGTGCCACCAGCAGAGACGTGAAAAAACTGTTTTTT
CATSRDVKKLFF
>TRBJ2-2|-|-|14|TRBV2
TGTGCCAGCAGTGTGATACAGCTCACCGGGGAGCTGTTTTTT
CASSVIQLTGELFF
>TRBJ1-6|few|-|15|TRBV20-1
TGCAGTGCTAAGGATTTCGCCAGACCTAATTCACCCCTCCACTTT
CSAKDFARPNSPLHF
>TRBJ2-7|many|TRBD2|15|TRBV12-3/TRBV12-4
TGTGCCAGCAGTTTACTGGGGAGGGGCTCCGACGAGCAGTACTTC
CASSLLGRGSDEQYF
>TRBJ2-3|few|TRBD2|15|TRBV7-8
TGTGCCAGCAGCTTCAAGCGGGAGGTCACAGATACGCAGTATTTT
CASSFKREVTDTQYF
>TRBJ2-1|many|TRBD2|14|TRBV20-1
TGCAGTGCTGGACTAGCGGGACTCGACAATGAGCAGTTCTTC
CSAGLAGLDNEQFF
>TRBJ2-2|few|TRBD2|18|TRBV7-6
TGTGCCAGCAGCGGGACTAGCGGGAGGGCCCTGAACACCGGGGAGCTGTTTTTT
CASSGTSGRALNTGELFF
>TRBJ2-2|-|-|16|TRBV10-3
TGTGCCATCAGCGACGCGGGGTTCCAAAACACCGGGGAGCTGTTTTTT
CAISDAGFQNTGELFF
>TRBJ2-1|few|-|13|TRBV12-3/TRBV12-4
TGTGCCAGCACCACACCTTTACGGGGGGAGCAGTTCTTC
CASTTPLRGEQFF
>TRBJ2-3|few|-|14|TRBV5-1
TGCGCCAGCACCGGGGGGACAGCCACAGATACGCAGTATTTT
CASTGGTATDTQYF
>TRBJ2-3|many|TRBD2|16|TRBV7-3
TGTGCCAGCAGCTTCCGAGCGGGAGGGAGCACAGATACGCAGTATTTT
CASSFRAGGSTDTQYF
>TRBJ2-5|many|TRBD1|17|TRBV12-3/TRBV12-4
TGTGCCAGCAGTTCCGTTAGGGGACAGGGAGTAAAGGGGACCCAGTACTTC
CASSSVRGQGVKGTQYF
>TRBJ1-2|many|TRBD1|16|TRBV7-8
TGTGCCAGCAGCAAGCGTCCCGGGACAGGGGCTGTTGGCTACACCTTC
CASSKRPGTGAVGYTF
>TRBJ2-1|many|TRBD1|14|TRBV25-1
TGTGCCAGCAGTACTGACAGGGTCGGGAATGAGCAGTTCTTC
CASSTDRVGNEQFF
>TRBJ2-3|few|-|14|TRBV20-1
TGCAGTGCTAGAGGACTAACCAGCACAGATACGCAGTATTTT
CSARGLTSTDTQYF
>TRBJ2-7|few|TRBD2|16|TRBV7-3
TGTGCCAGCTCCCCCTCGGCTAGCGGGGTTTCCTACGAGCAGTACTTC
CASSPSASGVSYEQYF
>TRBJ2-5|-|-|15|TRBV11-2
TGTGCCAGCAGCTTAGTGGGGGGGGGCAGAGAGACCCAGTACTTC
CASSLVGGGRETQYF
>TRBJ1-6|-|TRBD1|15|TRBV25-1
TGTGCCAGCAGTGAAAGGGGACAGGGAAATTCACCCCTCCACTTT
CASSERGQGNSPLHF
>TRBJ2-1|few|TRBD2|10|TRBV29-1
TGCAGCGGGGGACTAATTGAGCAGTTCTTC
CSGGLIEQFF
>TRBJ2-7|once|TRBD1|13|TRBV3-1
TGTGCCAGCGGACAGGGGGGAGGTTACGAGCAGTACTTC
CASGQGGGYEQYF
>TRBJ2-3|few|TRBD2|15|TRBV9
TGTGCCAGCAGCGTAGGAAGCGGGGGCACAGATACGCAGTATTTT
CASSVGSGGTDTQYF
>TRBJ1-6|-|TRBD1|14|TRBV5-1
TGCGCCAGCAGCTTGGGGACAGGGGTCGAGGCCCTCCACTTT
CASSLGTGVEALHF
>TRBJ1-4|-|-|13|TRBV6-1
TGTGCCAGCAGTCGCACGGATCCCGAAAAACTGTTTTTT
CASSRTDPEKLFF
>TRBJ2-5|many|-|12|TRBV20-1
TGCAGTGCTAGAGGAATCCCGGAGACCCAGTACTTC
CSARGIPETQYF
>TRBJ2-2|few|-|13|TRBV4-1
TGCGCCAGCAGCTGGGGTATCGGCGGGGAGCTGTTTTTT
CASSWGIGGELFF